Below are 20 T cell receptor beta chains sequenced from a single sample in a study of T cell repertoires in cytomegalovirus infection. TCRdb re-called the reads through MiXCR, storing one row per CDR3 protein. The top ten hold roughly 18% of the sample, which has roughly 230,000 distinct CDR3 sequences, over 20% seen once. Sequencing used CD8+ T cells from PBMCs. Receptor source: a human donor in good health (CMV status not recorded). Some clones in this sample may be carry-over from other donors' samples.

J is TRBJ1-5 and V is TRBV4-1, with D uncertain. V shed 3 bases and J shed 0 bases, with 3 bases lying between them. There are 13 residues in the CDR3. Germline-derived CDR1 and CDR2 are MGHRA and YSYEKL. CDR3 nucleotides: TGCGCCAGCAGCCACGGTAGCAATCAGCCCCAGCATTTT. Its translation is CASSHGSNQPQHF.

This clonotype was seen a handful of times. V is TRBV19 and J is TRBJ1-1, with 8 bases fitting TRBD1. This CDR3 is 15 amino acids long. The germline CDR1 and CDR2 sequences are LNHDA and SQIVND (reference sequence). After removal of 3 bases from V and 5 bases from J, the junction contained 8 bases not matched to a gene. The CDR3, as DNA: TGTGCCAGTAGTATCGGCGGCAGGGGGCAAACTGAAGCTTTCTTT. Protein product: CASSIGGRGQTEAFF.

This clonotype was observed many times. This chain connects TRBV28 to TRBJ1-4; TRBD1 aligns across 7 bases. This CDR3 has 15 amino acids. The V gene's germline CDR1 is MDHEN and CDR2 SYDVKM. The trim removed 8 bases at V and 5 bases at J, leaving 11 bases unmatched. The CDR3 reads CASDPAGQSNEKLFF. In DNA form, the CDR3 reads TGTGCCAGCGACCCTGCGGGACAGAGCAATGAAAAACTGTTTTTT.

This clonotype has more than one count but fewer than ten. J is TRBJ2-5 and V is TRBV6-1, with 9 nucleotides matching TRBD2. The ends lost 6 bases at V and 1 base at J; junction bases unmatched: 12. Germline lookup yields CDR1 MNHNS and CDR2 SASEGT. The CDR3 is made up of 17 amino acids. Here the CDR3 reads CASRGKERGVSQETQYF. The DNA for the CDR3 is TGTGCCAGCAGAGGGAAAGAGCGGGGGGTATCCCAAGAGACCCAGTACTTC.

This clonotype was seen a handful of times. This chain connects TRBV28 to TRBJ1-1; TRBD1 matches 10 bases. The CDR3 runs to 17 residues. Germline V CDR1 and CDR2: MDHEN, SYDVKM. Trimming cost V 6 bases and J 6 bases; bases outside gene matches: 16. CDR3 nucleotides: TGTGCCAGCAGACAACCCGGGACAGGGGTTTTTCTAGCTGAAGCTTTCTTT. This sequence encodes CASRQPGTGVFLAEAFF. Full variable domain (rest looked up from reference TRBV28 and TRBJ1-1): DVKVTQSSRYLVKRTGEKVFLECVQDMDHENMFWYRQDPGLGLRLIYFSYDVKMKEKGDIPEGYSVSREKKERFSLILESASTNQTSMYLCASRQPGTGVFLAEAFFGQGTRLTVV.

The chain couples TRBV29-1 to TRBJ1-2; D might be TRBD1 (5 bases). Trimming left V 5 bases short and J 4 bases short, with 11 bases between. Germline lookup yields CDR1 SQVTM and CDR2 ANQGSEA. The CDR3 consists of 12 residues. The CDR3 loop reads CSVSSGSYGYTF. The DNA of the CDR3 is TGCAGCGTTAGTTCAGGGTCCTATGGCTACACCTTC.

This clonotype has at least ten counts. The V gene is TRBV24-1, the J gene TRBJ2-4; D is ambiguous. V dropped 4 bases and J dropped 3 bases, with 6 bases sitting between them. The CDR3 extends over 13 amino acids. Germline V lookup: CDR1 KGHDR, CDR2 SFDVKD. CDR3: CATSEQYKNIQYF. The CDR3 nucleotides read TGTGCCACCAGTGAACAATACAAAAACATTCAGTACTTC.

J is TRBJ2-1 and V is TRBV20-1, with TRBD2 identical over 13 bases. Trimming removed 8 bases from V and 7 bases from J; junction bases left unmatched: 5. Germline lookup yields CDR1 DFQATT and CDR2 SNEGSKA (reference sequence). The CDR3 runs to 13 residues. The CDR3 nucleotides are TGCAGTACCGGACTAGCGGGGGTGAATGAGCAGTTCTTC. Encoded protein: CSTGLAGVNEQFF.

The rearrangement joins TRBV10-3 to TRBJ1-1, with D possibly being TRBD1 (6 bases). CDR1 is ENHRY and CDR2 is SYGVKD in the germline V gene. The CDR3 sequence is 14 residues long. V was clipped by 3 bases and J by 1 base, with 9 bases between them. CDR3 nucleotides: TGTGCCATCAGTGACGGGGGCTCGAACACTGAAGCTTTCTTT. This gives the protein CAISDGGSNTEAFF.

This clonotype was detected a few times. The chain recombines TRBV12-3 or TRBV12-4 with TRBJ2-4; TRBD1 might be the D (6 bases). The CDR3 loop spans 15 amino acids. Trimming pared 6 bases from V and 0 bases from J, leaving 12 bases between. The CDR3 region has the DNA TGTGCCAGCAGCAGGGGCCCGCTAGCCAAAAACATTCAGTACTTC. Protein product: CASSRGPLAKNIQYF.

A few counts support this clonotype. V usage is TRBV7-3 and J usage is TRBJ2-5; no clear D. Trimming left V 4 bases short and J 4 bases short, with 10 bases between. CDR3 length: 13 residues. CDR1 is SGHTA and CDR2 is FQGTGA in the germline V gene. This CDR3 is CASSSVLGETQYF. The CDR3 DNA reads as TGTGCCAGCAGCTCGGTTCTCGGAGAGACCCAGTACTTC.

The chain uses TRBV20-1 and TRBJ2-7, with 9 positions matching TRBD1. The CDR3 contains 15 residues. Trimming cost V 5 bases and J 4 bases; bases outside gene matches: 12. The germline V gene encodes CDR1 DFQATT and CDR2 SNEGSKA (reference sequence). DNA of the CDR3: TGCAGTGCTTATAGAGGGTGGGACAGGGCATACGAGCAGTACTTC. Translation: CSAYRGWDRAYEQYF.

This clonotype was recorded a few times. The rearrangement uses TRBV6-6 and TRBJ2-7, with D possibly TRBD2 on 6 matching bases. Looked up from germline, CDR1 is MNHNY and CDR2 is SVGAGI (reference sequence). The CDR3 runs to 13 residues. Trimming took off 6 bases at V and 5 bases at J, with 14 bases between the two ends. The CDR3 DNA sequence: TGTGCCAGCAGCCCTGGGGGGATCGACGAGCAGTACTTC. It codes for CASSPGGIDEQYF.

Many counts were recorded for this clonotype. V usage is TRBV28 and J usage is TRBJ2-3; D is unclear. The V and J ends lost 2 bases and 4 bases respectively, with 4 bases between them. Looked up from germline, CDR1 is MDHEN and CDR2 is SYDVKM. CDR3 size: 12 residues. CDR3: CASSLSPDTQYF. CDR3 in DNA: TGTGCCAGCAGTTTAAGCCCAGATACGCAGTATTTT.

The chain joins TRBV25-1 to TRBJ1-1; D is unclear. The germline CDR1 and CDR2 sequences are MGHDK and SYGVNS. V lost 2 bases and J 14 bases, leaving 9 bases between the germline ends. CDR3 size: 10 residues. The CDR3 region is CASSEGPAFF. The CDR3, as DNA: TGTGCCAGCAGTGAAGGACCCGCCTTCTTT.

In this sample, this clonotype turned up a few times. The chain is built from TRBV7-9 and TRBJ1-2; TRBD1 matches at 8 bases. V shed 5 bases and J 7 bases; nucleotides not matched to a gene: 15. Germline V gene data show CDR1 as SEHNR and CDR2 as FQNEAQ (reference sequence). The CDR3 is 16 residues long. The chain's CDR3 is CASSVAVDRVYRGYTF. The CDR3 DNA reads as TGTGCCAGCAGCGTCGCCGTGGACAGGGTGTATCGTGGCTACACCTTC.

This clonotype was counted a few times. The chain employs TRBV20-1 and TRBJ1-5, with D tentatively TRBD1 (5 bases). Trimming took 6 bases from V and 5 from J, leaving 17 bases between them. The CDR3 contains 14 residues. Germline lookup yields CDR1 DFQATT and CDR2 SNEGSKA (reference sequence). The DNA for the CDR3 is TGCAGTGCGACCCGACCGCGAGGGGATCAGCCCCAGCATTTT. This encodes CSATRPRGDQPQHF.

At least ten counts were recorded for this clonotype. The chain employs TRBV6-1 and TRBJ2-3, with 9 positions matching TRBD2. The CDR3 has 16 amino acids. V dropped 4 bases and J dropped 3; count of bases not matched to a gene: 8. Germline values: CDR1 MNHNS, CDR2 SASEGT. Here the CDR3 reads CASSARTSVRTDTQYF. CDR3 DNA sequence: TGTGCCAGCAGTGCTCGGACTAGCGTCCGTACAGATACGCAGTATTTT.

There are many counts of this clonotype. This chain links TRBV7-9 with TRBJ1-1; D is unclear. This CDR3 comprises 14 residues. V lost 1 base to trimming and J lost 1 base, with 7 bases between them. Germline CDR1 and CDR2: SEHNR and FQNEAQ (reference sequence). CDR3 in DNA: TGTGCCAGCAGCTTAGGCCAGGCGAACACTGAAGCTTTCTTT. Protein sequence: CASSLGQANTEAFF. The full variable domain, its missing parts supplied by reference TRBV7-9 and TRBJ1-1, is DTGVSQNPRHKITKRGQNVTFRCDPISEHNRLYWYRQTLGQGPEFLTYFQNEAQLEKSRLLSDRFSAERPKGSFSTLEIQRTEQGDSAMYLCASSLGQANTEAFFGQGTRLTVV.

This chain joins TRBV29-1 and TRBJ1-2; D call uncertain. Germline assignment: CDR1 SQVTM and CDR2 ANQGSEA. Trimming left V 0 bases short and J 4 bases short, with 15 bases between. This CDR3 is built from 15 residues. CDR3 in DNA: TGCAGCGTTGAAGATCCCAGATTAGAGGGCTATGGCTACACCTTC. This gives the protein CSVEDPRLEGYGYTF. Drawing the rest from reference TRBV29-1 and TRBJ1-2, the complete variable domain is SAVISQKPSRDICQRGTSLTIQCQVDSQVTMMFWYRQQPGQSLTLIATANQGSEATYESGFVIDKFPISRPNLTFSTLTVSNMSPEDSSIYLCSVEDPRLEGYGYTFGSGTRLTVV.